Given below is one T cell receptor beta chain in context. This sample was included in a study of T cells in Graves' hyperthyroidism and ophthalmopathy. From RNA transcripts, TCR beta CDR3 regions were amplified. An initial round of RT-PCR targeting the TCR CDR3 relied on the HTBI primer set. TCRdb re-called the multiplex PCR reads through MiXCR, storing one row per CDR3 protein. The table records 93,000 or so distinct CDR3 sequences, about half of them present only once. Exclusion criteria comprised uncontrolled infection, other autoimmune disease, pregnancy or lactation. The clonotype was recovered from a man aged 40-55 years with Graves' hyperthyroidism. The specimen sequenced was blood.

The CDR3 DNA follows: TGTGCCAGCAGTTTAGGTAGTCCTACCTACGAGCAGTACTTC. Translated, it gives CASSLGSPTYEQYF. This sequence joins TRBV27 and TRBJ2-7, with D unresolved. This CDR3 comprises 14 residues. Germline V lookup: CDR1 MNHEY, CDR2 SMNVEV (reference sequence). V lost 2 bases, J lost 2 bases, and 10 bases lay in between.